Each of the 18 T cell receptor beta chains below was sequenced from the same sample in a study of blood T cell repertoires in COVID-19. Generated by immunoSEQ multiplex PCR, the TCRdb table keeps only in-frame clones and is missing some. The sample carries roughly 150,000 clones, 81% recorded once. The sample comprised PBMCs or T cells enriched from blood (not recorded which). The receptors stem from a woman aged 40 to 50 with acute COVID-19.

For the CDR3, the DNA is TGTGCCAGCAGCCCCATAGCGGGGAGCACAGATACGCAGTATTTT. Translation gives CASSPIAGSTDTQYF. The chain combines TRBV14 with TRBJ2-3; 8 positions match TRBD2. The V and J ends lost 4 bases and 0 bases, in that order; junction bases with no gene match: 3. CDR1 and CDR2 from the germline V gene are SGHDN and FVKESK. This CDR3 region has 15 residues.

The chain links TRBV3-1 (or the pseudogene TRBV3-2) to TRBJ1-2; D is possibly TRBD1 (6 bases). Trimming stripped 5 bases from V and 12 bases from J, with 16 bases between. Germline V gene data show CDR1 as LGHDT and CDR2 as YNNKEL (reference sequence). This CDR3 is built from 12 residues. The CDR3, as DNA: TGTGCCAGCAGCTACAGGGACGGCCTGAACACCTTC. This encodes CASSYRDGLNTF.

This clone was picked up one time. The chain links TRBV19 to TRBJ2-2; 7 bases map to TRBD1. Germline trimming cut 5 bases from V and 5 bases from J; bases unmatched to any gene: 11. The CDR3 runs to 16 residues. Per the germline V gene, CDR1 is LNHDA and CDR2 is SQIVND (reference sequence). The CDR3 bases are TGTGCCAGTAGTTCAGGGGGAGTTAGGAGTACCGGGGAGCTGTTTTTT. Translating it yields CASSSGGVRSTGELFF.

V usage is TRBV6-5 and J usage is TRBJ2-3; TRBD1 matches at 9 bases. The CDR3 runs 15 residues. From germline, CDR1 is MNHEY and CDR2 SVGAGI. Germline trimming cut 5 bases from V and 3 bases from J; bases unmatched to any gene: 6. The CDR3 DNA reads TGTGCCAGCAGTATAGGGACAGGGCGTACAGATACGCAGTATTTT. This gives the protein CASSIGTGRTDTQYF.

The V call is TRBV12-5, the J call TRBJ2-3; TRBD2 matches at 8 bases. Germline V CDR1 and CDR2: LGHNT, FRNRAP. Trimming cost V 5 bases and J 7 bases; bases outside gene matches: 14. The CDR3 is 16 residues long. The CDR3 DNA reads TGTGCTAGTGGTCCCCCAGCTCTAGCGGGCGGTAATACGCAGTATTTT. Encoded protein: CASGPPALAGGNTQYF.

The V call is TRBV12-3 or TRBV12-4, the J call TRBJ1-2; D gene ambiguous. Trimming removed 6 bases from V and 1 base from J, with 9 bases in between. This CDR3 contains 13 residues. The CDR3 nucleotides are TGTGCCAGCAGGACTAATCTTAACTATGGCTACACCTTC. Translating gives CASRTNLNYGYTF.

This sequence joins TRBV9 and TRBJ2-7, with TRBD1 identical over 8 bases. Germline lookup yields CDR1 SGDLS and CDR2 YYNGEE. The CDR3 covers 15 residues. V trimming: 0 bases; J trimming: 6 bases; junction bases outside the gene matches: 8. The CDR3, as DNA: TGTGCCAGCAGCGTAGACGGGCAGGGGGCGTTCGAGCAGTACTTC. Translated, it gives CASSVDGQGAFEQYF.

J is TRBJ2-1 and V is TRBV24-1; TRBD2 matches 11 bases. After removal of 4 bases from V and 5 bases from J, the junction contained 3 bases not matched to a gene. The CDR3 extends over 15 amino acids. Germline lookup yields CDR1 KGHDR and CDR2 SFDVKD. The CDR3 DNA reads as TGTGCCACCAGTGACCCGACTAGCGGGAACAATGAGCAGTTCTTC. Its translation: CATSDPTSGNNEQFF.

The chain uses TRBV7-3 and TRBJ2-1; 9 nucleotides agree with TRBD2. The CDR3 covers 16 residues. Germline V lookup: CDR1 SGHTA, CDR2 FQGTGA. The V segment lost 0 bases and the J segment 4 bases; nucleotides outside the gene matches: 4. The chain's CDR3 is CASSLTPSGTYNEQFF. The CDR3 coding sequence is TGTGCCAGCAGCTTAACACCTAGCGGGACTTACAATGAGCAGTTCTTC.

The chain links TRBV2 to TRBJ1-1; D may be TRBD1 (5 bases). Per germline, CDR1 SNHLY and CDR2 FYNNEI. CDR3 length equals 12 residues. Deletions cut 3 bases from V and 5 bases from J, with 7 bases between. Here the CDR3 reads CASSDGGTEAFF. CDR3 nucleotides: TGTGCCAGCAGTGACGGGGGAACTGAAGCTTTCTTT.

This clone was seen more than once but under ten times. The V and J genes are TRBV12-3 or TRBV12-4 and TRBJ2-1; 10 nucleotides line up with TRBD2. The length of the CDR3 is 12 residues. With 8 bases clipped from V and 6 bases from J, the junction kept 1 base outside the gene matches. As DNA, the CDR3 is TGTGCCAGCCAGCGGGAGGGCAATGAGCAGTTCTTC. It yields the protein CASQREGNEQFF.

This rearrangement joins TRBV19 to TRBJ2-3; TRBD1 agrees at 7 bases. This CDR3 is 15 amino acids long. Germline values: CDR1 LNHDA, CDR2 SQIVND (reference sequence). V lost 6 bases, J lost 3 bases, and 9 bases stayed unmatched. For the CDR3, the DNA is TGTGCCAGTAGCCGGACAGGACCGAGGACAGATACGCAGTATTTT. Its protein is CASSRTGPRTDTQYF.

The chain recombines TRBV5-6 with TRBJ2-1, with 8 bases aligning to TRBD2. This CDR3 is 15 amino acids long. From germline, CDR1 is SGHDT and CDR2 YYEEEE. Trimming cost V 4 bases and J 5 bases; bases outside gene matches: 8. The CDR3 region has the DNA TGTGCCAGCAGCCGTGCGGGACTAGGCGACAATGAGCAGTTCTTC. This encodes CASSRAGLGDNEQFF.

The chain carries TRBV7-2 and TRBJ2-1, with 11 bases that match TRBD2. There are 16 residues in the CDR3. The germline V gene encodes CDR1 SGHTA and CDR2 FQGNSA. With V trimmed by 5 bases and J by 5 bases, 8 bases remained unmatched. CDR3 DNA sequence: TGTGCCAGCAGCATAATGACTAGCGGGGTGAACAATGAGCAGTTCTTC. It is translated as CASSIMTSGVNNEQFF.

The CDR3 DNA follows: TGTGCCAGCAGCTTAGAGGGGTCTTCCACCGGGGAGCTGTTTTTT. Translating it yields CASSLEGSSTGELFF. V gene TRBV7-2 combines with J gene TRBJ2-2; D perhaps matches TRBD1 (5 bases). With 1 base removed from V and 4 bases from J, the gap between germline ends came to 10 bases. Germline V CDR1 and CDR2: SGHTA, FQGNSA. The CDR3 sequence is 15 residues long.

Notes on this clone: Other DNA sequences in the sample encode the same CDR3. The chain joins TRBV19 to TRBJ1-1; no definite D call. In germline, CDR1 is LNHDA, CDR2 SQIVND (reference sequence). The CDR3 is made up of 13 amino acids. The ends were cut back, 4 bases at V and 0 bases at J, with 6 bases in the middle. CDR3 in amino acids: CASSTTVNTEAFF. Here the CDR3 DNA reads TGTGCCAGTAGTACTACAGTGAACACTGAAGCTTTCTTT.

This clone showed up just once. The CDR3 nucleotides read TGCGGTACACGAGGGAACACTGAAGCTTTCTTT. It translates to CGTRGNTEAFF. This chain links TRBV20-1 with TRBJ1-1, with unresolved D. The CDR3 sequence is 11 residues long. The germline CDR1 and CDR2 sequences are DFQATT and SNEGSKA (reference sequence).

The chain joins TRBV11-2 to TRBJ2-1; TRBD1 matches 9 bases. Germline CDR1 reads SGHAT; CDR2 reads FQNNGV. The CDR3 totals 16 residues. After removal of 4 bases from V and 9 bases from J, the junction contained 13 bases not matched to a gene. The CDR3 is CASSSKNDDRGSEQFF. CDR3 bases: TGTGCCAGCAGCTCAAAGAACGACGACAGGGGGAGTGAGCAGTTCTTC.